This T cell receptor (beta chain) was identified in a study of blood T cell repertoires in COVID-19. The data were produced by immunoSEQ multiplex PCR, yet TCRdb's version contains in-frame clones alone and is incomplete. The sample lists some 140,000 clones; 83% were seen once. This CDR3 has 13 residues. The ends lost 10 bases at V and 9 bases at J; junction bases unmatched: 12. Germline CDR1 and CDR2: MNHEY and SVGAGI. What was sequenced was PBMCs or T cells enriched from blood (not recorded which). The V and J genes are TRBV6-5 and TRBJ2-3, with 8 bases matching TRBD2. The TCR comes from a man younger than 40 who had recovered from COVID-19. Here the CDR3 reads CATSTSVSDTQYF. The DNA of the CDR3 is TGTGCCACCTCGACTAGCGTGAGCGACACGCAGTATTTT.